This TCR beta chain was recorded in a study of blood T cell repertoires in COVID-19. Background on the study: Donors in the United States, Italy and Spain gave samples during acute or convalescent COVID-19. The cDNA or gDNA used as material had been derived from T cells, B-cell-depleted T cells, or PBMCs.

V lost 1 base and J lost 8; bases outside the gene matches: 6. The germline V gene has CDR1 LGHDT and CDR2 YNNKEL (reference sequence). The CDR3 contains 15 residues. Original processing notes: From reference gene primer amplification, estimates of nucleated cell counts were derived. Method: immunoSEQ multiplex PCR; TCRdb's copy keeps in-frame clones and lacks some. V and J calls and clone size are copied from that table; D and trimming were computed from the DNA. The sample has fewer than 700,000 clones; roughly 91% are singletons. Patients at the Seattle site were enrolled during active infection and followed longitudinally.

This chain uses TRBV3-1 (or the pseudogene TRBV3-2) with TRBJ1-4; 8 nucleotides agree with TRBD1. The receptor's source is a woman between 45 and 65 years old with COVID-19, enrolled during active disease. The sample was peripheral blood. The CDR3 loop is CASSQVGTGREKLFF. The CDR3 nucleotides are TGTGCCAGCAGCCAAGTCGGGACAGGACGAGAAAAACTGTTTTTT.